The 21 T cell receptor beta chains in this list originate from one sample, sequenced in a study of CD8 T cells in ankylosing spondylitis. TCRdb itself ran the 5' RACE reads through MiXCR, one entry per CDR3 protein. The table includes fewer than 250,000 distinct CDR3 sequences, roughly 10% detected once. The sample comprised blood, either unsorted or a sorted T cell fraction (not recorded which). All receptors derive from a male donor with ankylosing spondylitis or in good health (not recorded which).

At least ten counts were recorded for this clonotype. This chain uses TRBV20-1 with TRBJ2-3, with 10 bases fitting TRBD2. J lost 2 bases, V lost 0 bases, and 5 bases had no gene match. The length of the CDR3 is 16 residues. Germline CDR1 DFQATT, CDR2 SNEGSKA (reference sequence). The CDR3 DNA reads TGCAGTGCTAGAGATGCTAGCGGGGGTTACACAGATACGCAGTATTTT. This translates into CSARDASGGYTDTQYF.

This clonotype was seen more than once but under ten times. The CDR3 is CASTTTGFGTDTQYF. The CDR3 DNA sequence: TGCGCCAGCACCACGACAGGGTTTGGCACAGATACGCAGTATTTT. V and J are TRBV5-1 and TRBJ2-3, with 7 bases identical to TRBD1. The CDR3 loop spans 15 amino acids. Germline-derived CDR1 and CDR2 are SGHRS and YFSETQ. After removal of 6 bases from V and 1 base from J, the junction contained 8 bases not matched to a gene.

This clonotype was detected many times. The chain carries TRBV20-1 and TRBJ2-7; TRBD2 aligns across 10 bases. After removal of 4 bases from V and 2 bases from J, the junction contained 8 bases not matched to a gene. Germline V gene sequence: CDR1 DFQATT, CDR2 SNEGSKA (reference sequence). The CDR3 extends over 15 amino acids. CDR3 sequence: CSATSPSGGTYEQYF. In nucleotides, the CDR3 is TGCAGTGCTACCTCCCCTAGCGGGGGAACCTACGAGCAGTACTTC.

The sample holds many counts of this clonotype. The J gene is TRBJ2-5, the V gene TRBV5-1; perhaps TRBD1 as D (5 bases). Trimming left V 5 bases short and J 5 bases short, with 13 bases between. The germline V gene has CDR1 SGHRS and CDR2 YFSETQ. This CDR3 comprises 13 residues. The CDR3 sequence is CASRLVGPETQYF. Here the CDR3 DNA reads TGCGCCAGCAGACTGGTGGGGCCGGAGACCCAGTACTTC.

This clonotype was observed many times. The chain is built from TRBV20-1 and TRBJ2-3; D unresolved. The CDR3 is 11 residues long. Trimming cost V 3 bases and J 2 bases, with 3 bases left between them. Germline CDR1 reads DFQATT; CDR2 reads SNEGSKA (reference sequence). CDR3 DNA: TGCAGTGCTAGCCTCACAGATACGCAGTATTTT. It specifies CSASLTDTQYF.

In its sample, this clonotype was seen a few times. V gene TRBV5-5 combines with J gene TRBJ2-7; D unclear. This CDR3 contains 15 residues. Germline V CDR1 and CDR2: SGHKS, YYEKEE (reference sequence). V was shortened by 0 bases and J by 1 base, with 11 bases between the two germline ends. This CDR3 reads CASSLAASMSYEQYF. The CDR3 DNA follows: TGTGCCAGCAGCTTGGCAGCCAGCATGTCCTACGAGCAGTACTTC.

CDR3 in amino acids: CASSSQGKNQETQYF. The CDR3 DNA follows: TGTGCCAGCAGCTCACAGGGGAAAAACCAAGAGACCCAGTACTTC. The chain joins TRBV13 to TRBJ2-5; 7 bases are shared with TRBD1. V was clipped by 4 bases and J by 0 bases; unmatched bases: 5. The CDR3 spans 15 residues. CDR1 and CDR2 (germline): PRHDT, FYEKMQ (reference sequence).

The table lists this clonotype with many counts. The J gene is TRBJ1-2, the V gene TRBV5-1; D gene ambiguous. Trimming shortened V by 5 bases and J by 4 bases, and 9 bases separated the two germline ends. The germline V gene encodes CDR1 SGHRS and CDR2 YFSETQ. There are 12 residues in the CDR3. This chain's CDR3 is CASRVGGYGYTF. CDR3 in DNA: TGCGCCAGCAGGGTGGGCGGCTATGGCTACACCTTC.

In its sample, this clonotype was seen many times. V and J are TRBV5-1 and TRBJ1-2; 9 nucleotides line up with TRBD1. CDR1 SGHRS and CDR2 YFSETQ come from the germline V gene. After removal of 2 bases from V and 5 bases from J, the junction contained 4 bases not matched to a gene. This CDR3 is 14 amino acids long. CDR3 sequence reads: CASSLGDREYGYTF. The CDR3 DNA reads TGCGCCAGCAGCTTAGGGGACAGGGAATATGGCTACACCTTC.

The J gene is TRBJ1-1, the V gene TRBV6-1; D remains unclear. V was pared by 7 bases and J by 3 bases, with 18 bases between. CDR1 is MNHNS, CDR2 SASEGT, per germline. This CDR3 comprises 15 residues. CDR3 region: CASTRVAAEDTEAFF. The CDR3 DNA sequence: TGTGCCAGCACGAGGGTGGCGGCCGAGGACACTGAAGCTTTCTTT.

This clonotype was seen repeatedly, ten times or more. CDR3 loop: CASSLPGDTDTQYF. The DNA of the CDR3 is TGTGCCAGCAGCTTACCGGGGGACACAGATACGCAGTATTTT. V usage is TRBV7-2 and J usage is TRBJ2-3; tentatively, D is TRBD2 (6 bases). The germline V gene has CDR1 SGHTA and CDR2 FQGNSA. V lost 2 bases to trimming and J lost 2 bases, with 8 bases between them. CDR3 length: 14 amino acids.

This clonotype was observed at least ten times. The CDR3 DNA sequence: TGTGCCACCAGTGATCGTGGGACAGGTGGATATGGCTACACCTTC. It yields the protein CATSDRGTGGYGYTF. The chain couples TRBV24-1 to TRBJ1-2; 8 positions agree with TRBD1. This CDR3 has 15 residues. In germline, CDR1 is KGHDR, CDR2 SFDVKD. V gave up 3 bases and J gave up 5 bases; unmatched junction bases: 7.

This clonotype was observed once. One base away lies a much larger clone, so this may be a sequencing read error. In nucleotides, the CDR3 is TGTGCCAGCAGCTTGGTTCAGGGGCTTGAGCAGTTCTTC. Amino acids: CASSLVQGLEQFF. J is TRBJ2-1 and V is TRBV5-6, with D tentatively TRBD1 (6 bases). This CDR3 is built from 13 residues. Deletions cut 0 bases from V and 9 bases from J, with 10 bases between. Germline V gene sequence: CDR1 SGHDT, CDR2 YYEEEE.

This clonotype was seen repeatedly, ten times or more. The chain is built from TRBV11-1 and TRBJ2-3, with 14 bases matching TRBD2. The germline V gene encodes CDR1 SGHAT and CDR2 FQDESV (reference sequence). This CDR3 has 21 residues. After removal of 1 base from V and 2 bases from J, the junction contained 14 bases not matched to a gene. The DNA of the CDR3 is TGTGCCAGCAGCTTAGATAGAGGTGGGACTAGCGGGGGTCGCTCCACAGATACGCAGTATTTT. Protein product: CASSLDRGGTSGGRSTDTQYF.

A word on this clonotype: This may be a read error: a much more frequent sequence differs by one nucleotide. The J gene is TRBJ2-1, the V gene TRBV5-1; D might be TRBD2 (5 bases). The germline V gene has CDR1 SGHRS and CDR2 YFSETQ. This CDR3 contains 13 residues. CDR3 loop: CASSSEGYIEQFF. The CDR3, as DNA: TGCGCCAGCAGCTCTGAGGGATACATTGAGCAGTTCTTC.

The sample holds many counts of this clonotype. This chain links TRBV20-1 with TRBJ1-3; 8 bases are shared with TRBD1. The CDR3 contains 14 residues. Trimming at V came to 3 bases and at J to 2 bases, leaving 3 bases not matched to a gene. Germline CDR1 is DFQATT and CDR2 is SNEGSKA (reference sequence). The CDR3 is CSARTGDPGNTIYF. CDR3 nucleotides: TGCAGTGCTAGGACAGGGGACCCTGGAAACACCATATATTTT.

This clonotype was found many times. V gene TRBV7-3 combines with J gene TRBJ2-6; no firm D call. Deletions cut 2 bases from V and 0 bases from J, with 5 bases between. The CDR3 has 15 amino acids. Germline loops: CDR1 SGHTA, CDR2 FQGTGA. DNA of the CDR3: TGTGCCAGCAGCTTATCGGCCTCTGGGGCCAACGTCCTGACTTTC. Translated: CASSLSASGANVLTF.

This clonotype was seen at least ten times. The chain employs TRBV12-3 or TRBV12-4 and TRBJ1-4; D remains unclear. Deletions cut 2 bases from V and 8 bases from J, with 12 bases between. CDR3 length: 14 residues. CDR3 protein: CASSLIGVGEKLFF. As DNA, the CDR3 is TGTGCCAGCAGTTTAATCGGGGTTGGGGAAAAACTGTTTTTT.

A few counts support this clonotype. This chain joins TRBV7-2 and TRBJ2-3, with 7 bases aligning to TRBD2. The germline V gene encodes CDR1 SGHTA and CDR2 FQGNSA. This CDR3 is 16 amino acids long. The V and J ends lost 5 bases and 3 bases, in that order; junction bases with no gene match: 11. DNA for the CDR3: TGTGCCAGCAGCCCAGAGGCTCGCGGGGGTACAGATACGCAGTATTTT. Its translation is CASSPEARGGTDTQYF.

This clonotype was counted ten times or more. The chain has TRBV12-3 or TRBV12-4 and TRBJ2-1, with D hard to call. The V and J ends lost 2 bases and 0 bases respectively, with 5 bases between them. CDR3 length: 14 amino acids. The CDR3: CASSLLSSYNEQFF. CDR3 DNA sequence: TGTGCCAGCAGTTTATTAAGCTCCTACAATGAGCAGTTCTTC.

This clonotype was counted a few times. The chain couples TRBV5-1 to TRBJ2-7; maybe TRBD1 (7 bases). This CDR3 contains 14 residues. Between the trimmed V and J ends, which lost 4 bases and 5 bases, there was a span of 16 bases. The germline V gene has CDR1 SGHRS and CDR2 YFSETQ. CDR3 sequence reads: CASSPAGGSHEQYF. The CDR3 coding sequence is TGCGCCAGCAGCCCTGCAGGGGGGTCTCACGAGCAGTACTTC.